Detailed here is one T cell receptor beta chain. Its target is not known. This entry belongs to a study of cytomegalovirus exposure and HLA in healthy donors. PCR employed 60 Vbeta and 13 Jbeta primers. Generated by immunoSEQ multiplex PCR, the TCRdb table keeps only in-frame clones and is missing some. The repertoire holds around 130,000 clones, 65% to 90% seen once, with around 1.2% in the top ten. The CDR3 sequence is 11 residues long. V was shortened by 7 bases and J by 11 bases, with 14 bases between the two germline ends. Germline V gene data show CDR1 as LNHDA and CDR2 as SQIVND (reference sequence). General study findings and limits: In a later analysis, across HLA loci, associated TCR counts were highest for DRB1, lowest for HLA-C.

Sequenced: PBMCs. This chain joins TRBV19 and TRBJ1-1, with no clear D. The sequence derives from a girl aged 2 to 10 in good health and CMV-seronegative. CDR3 in amino acids: CASTPGVEAFF. DNA for the CDR3: TGTGCCAGTACACCGGGAGTCGAGGCTTTCTTT.